The next 10 T cell receptor beta chains were all read from a single sample in a study of regulatory T cells in long-lasting Graves disease. Described time point: newly diagnosed GD, antithyroid drugs for less than 3 months. The TCR library was prepared using RNA isolated from PBMCs. CDR3 regions were amplified by Arm-PCR using iRepertoire HTBI primers to build TCR beta libraries. In TCRdb, the multiplex PCR reads were re-called with MiXCR into one record per CDR3 protein. Of fewer than 550,000 distinct CDR3 sequences detected, more than 15% appear once; the ten largest clones hold roughly 25%. The same sample was also studied in work on T cells in Graves' hyperthyroidism and ophthalmopathy.

The sample in question was peripheral blood mononuclear cells (PBMCs), obtained at new diagnosis, from a patient treated with antithyroid drugs. These receptors were taken from a woman aged 35-65 years with Graves disease.

This clonotype was recorded at least ten times. The CDR3 DNA reads as TGTGCCAGCAGTTTATTCGATTCCACGGGAACTGAAGCTTTCTTT. Translating it yields CASSLFDSTGTEAFF. This chain joins TRBV12-3 or TRBV12-4 and TRBJ1-1, with D hard to call. The V and J ends lost 2 bases and 5 bases respectively, with 15 bases between them. The CDR3 covers 15 residues.

This clonotype showed up many times. The genes are TRBV7-9 and TRBJ2-7, with TRBD1 matching 7 bases. The CDR3 length is 17 residues. The V segment lost 5 bases and the J segment 2 bases; nucleotides outside the gene matches: 15. In germline, CDR1 is SEHNR, CDR2 FQNEAQ (reference sequence). The CDR3 here is CASSDLEGQPFPYEQYF. In nucleotides, the CDR3 is TGTGCCAGCAGCGATCTCGAGGGACAGCCTTTCCCCTACGAGCAGTACTTC.

This clonotype came up once. The chain couples TRBV11-3 to TRBJ2-3, with 9 bases that match TRBD1. The assigned J gene may be wrong: the sequence end matches TRBJ1-1 better. The CDR3 extends over 12 amino acids. The germline V gene has CDR1 SGHNT and CDR2 YENEEA. DNA for the CDR3: TGTGCCAGCAGCCGGACAGGGGAGATTGCTTTCTTT. It specifies CASSRTGEIAFF.

This clonotype has only a few counts. The chain employs TRBV7-9 and TRBJ2-2, with a tentative D call TRBD1 (5 bases). With 5 bases removed from V and 3 bases from J, the gap between germline ends came to 10 bases. The CDR3 sequence is 14 residues long. Germline V gene sequence: CDR1 SEHNR, CDR2 FQNEAQ (reference sequence). The CDR3 DNA is TGTGCCAGCAGCCCCAGGGCGGACACCGGGGAGCTGTTTTTT. This translates into CASSPRADTGELFF.

This clonotype was counted a few times. The rearrangement links TRBV19 to TRBJ1-2; D is ambiguous. Germline-derived CDR1 and CDR2 are LNHDA and SQIVND (reference sequence). The CDR3 extends over 14 amino acids. V lost 10 bases to trimming and J lost 4 bases, with 19 bases between them. CDR3 sequence: CATDHGGGLYGYTF. The CDR3 region has the DNA TGTGCCACCGATCACGGTGGAGGACTCTATGGCTACACCTTC.

As concerns this clonotype: Being one base from a much bigger clone, this may be a read error. The chain joins TRBV5-6 to TRBJ2-7, with D possibly matching TRBD2 (7 bases). This CDR3 is 16 amino acids long. CDR1 SGHDT and CDR2 YYEEEE come from the germline V gene. Trimming took off 0 bases at V and 7 bases at J, with 20 bases between the two ends. CDR3 residues: CASSLGAGAPYNEQYF. The DNA of the CDR3 is TGTGCCAGCAGCTTGGGGGCGGGGGCTCCCTACAATGAGCAGTACTTC. The complete variable domain, with remaining parts taken from reference TRBV5-6 and TRBJ2-7, reads DAGVTQSPTHLIKTRGQQVTLRCSPKSGHDTVSWYQQALGQGPQFIFQYYEEEERQRGNFPDRFSGHQFPNYSSELNVNALLLGDSALYLCASSLGAGAPYNEQYFGPGTRLTVT.

This clonotype was found many times. The V and J genes are TRBV12-3 or TRBV12-4 and TRBJ2-7, with D maybe TRBD1 (6 bases). This CDR3 has 17 residues. V was shortened by 7 bases and J by 0 bases, with 22 bases between the two germline ends. The CDR3 DNA is TGTGCCAGCACCCCCGGGTGGAATGTGGACAGCTCCTACGAGCAGTACTTC. Amino acid sequence: CASTPGWNVDSSYEQYF.

Ten or more counts support this clonotype. One end of the junction varies from germline; a read error may be responsible. The V and J genes are TRBV20-1 and TRBJ1-2, with D uncertain. Germline CDR1 and CDR2: DFQATT and SNEGSKA (reference sequence). This CDR3 spans 12 amino acids. The CDR3 protein is CSATPVGYGYTF. As DNA, the CDR3 is TGCAGCGCTACCCCAGTGGGGTATGGCTACACCTTC.

The rearrangement joins TRBV7-9 to TRBJ1-1; D perhaps matches TRBD1 (5 bases). Trimming took off 2 bases at V and 1 base at J, with 11 bases between the two ends. The germline gives CDR1 SEHNR, CDR2 FQNEAQ (reference sequence). CDR3 length equals 15 residues. The CDR3 loop is CASSLTGRKNTEAFF. CDR3 nucleotides: TGTGCCAGCAGCTTAACGGGACGGAAGAACACTGAAGCTTTCTTT.

J is TRBJ1-3 and V is TRBV20-1, with D unclear. The CDR3 contains 14 residues. The V gene lost 4 bases and the J gene lost 0 bases, with 10 bases spanning the gap. CDR1 and CDR2 from the germline V gene are DFQATT and SNEGSKA (reference sequence). DNA for the CDR3: TGCAGTGCTATAGACCGGTGCTCTGGAAACACCATATATTTT. It encodes CSAIDRCSGNTIYF.